Following are 15 T cell receptor beta chains from one sample sequenced in a study of pediatric ulcerative colitis. Clones were sequenced by immunoSEQ multiplex PCR, and TCRdb holds only the in-frame ones, with some missing. The sample has about 36,000 clones, 70% to 90% seen once. Source material: blood. The source is a girl aged 5 to 17 with moderate ulcerative colitis.

This chain connects TRBV28 to TRBJ2-7, with D maybe TRBD2 (6 bases). The CDR3 is 14 amino acids. Germline-derived CDR1 and CDR2 are MDHEN and SYDVKM. Deletions cut 7 bases from V and 1 base from J, with 14 bases between. The CDR3: CASNRRDLSYEQYF. CDR3 bases: TGTGCCAGCAACCGAAGGGACTTATCCTACGAGCAGTACTTC.

The V gene is TRBV18, the J gene TRBJ2-7; a possible D gene is TRBD1 (5 bases). Trimming cost V 4 bases and J 3 bases, with 7 bases left between them. Germline V gene data show CDR1 as KGHSH and CDR2 as LQKENI. This CDR3 has 12 amino acids. CDR3 DNA: TGTGCCAGCTCACAGGGGAACTACGAGCAGTACTTC. Its translation is CASSQGNYEQYF. Based on the CDR3 plus reference TRBV18 and TRBJ2-7, the full variable domain is NAGVMQNPRHLVRRRGQEARLRCSPMKGHSHVYWYRQLPEEGLKFMVYLQKENIIDESGMPKERFSAEFPKEGPSILRIQQVVRGDSAAYFCASSQGNYEQYFGPGTRLTVT.

The rearrangement uses TRBV30 and TRBJ1-1, with D possibly being TRBD1 (5 bases). CDR1 is GTSNPN and CDR2 is SVGIG in the germline V gene (reference sequence). The CDR3 is made up of 12 amino acids. V was shortened by 0 bases and J by 9 bases, with 11 bases between the two germline ends. The CDR3, as DNA: TGTGCCTGGAGTGTAGGGGATAGGAAAGCTTTCTTT. This sequence encodes CAWSVGDRKAFF.

The chain's CDR3 is CASSLRPDTERTDTQYF. The DNA for the CDR3 is TGTGCCAGCAGCTTGAGACCGGACACAGAGAGAACAGATACGCAGTATTTT. The chain recombines TRBV7-6 with TRBJ2-3; TRBD1 might be the D (5 bases). The V end was cut by 3 bases, the J end by 3 bases, with 19 bases between. The CDR3 runs to 17 residues. Germline loops: CDR1 SGHVS, CDR2 FNYEAQ.

The chain links TRBV11-2 to TRBJ2-2, with 11 nucleotides matching TRBD2. V lost 6 bases to trimming and J lost 7 bases; unmatched junction nucleotides: 13. CDR1 SGHAT and CDR2 FQNNGV come from the germline V gene. This CDR3 has 17 residues. DNA of the CDR3: TGTGCCAGCAGGGCCTTCCTAGCGGGGGGCCCTGGCGGGGAGCTGTTTTTT. This sequence encodes CASRAFLAGGPGGELFF.

The chain is built from TRBV10-1 and TRBJ1-4; 10 positions match TRBD1. Germline lookup yields CDR1 WNHNN and CDR2 SYGVQD (reference sequence). The V gene end was trimmed by 8 bases and the J gene end by 8 bases; junction bases not matched to a gene: 14. This CDR3 spans 16 amino acids. In DNA, the CDR3 is TGCGCCAGCCTCTATGCATTGGGACAGGGGTGGGAAAAACTGTTTTTT. Protein: CASLYALGQGWEKLFF.

The CDR3 region is CASSPGATNEKLFF. The CDR3 DNA reads as TGTGCCAGCTCACCGGGGGCAACTAATGAAAAACTGTTTTTT. V is TRBV18 and J is TRBJ1-4; the D gene is possibly TRBD1 (5 bases). The ends were cut back, 3 bases at V and 0 bases at J, with 5 bases in the middle. The CDR3 runs to 14 residues. The germline V gene encodes CDR1 KGHSH and CDR2 LQKENI.

This chain links TRBV5-4 with TRBJ1-2; tentatively, D is TRBD1 (6 bases). V dropped 2 bases and J dropped 3 bases, with 11 bases sitting between them. CDR1 is SGHNT and CDR2 is YYREEE in the germline V gene (reference sequence). The CDR3 extends over 14 amino acids. The CDR3 coding sequence is TGTGCCAGCAGCTTCCCGACAGGCGACTATGGCTACACCTTC. Translation: CASSFPTGDYGYTF.

V and J are TRBV6-5 and TRBJ1-1; no firm D call. V was shortened by 2 bases and J by 1 base, with 8 bases between the two germline ends. CDR3 length equals 14 residues. CDR1 and CDR2 from the germline V gene are MNHEY and SVGAGI. The CDR3 loop reads CASSYHGQNTEAFF. Here the CDR3 DNA reads TGTGCCAGCAGTTACCACGGGCAGAACACTGAAGCTTTCTTT.

This clone appeared a single time. This chain joins TRBV18 and TRBJ2-5, with a tentative D call TRBD1 (6 bases). CDR3 length equals 14 residues. V shed 4 bases and J shed 2 bases, with 11 bases lying between them. In germline, CDR1 is KGHSH, CDR2 LQKENI. CDR3 in DNA: TGTGCCAGCTCACTTCGACAGGAGCAAGAGACCCAGTACTTC. Translation: CASSLRQEQETQYF. The whole variable domain, filled in from reference TRBV18 and TRBJ2-5, reads NAGVMQNPRHLVRRRGQEARLRCSPMKGHSHVYWYRQLPEEGLKFMVYLQKENIIDESGMPKERFSAEFPKEGPSILRIQQVVRGDSAAYFCASSLRQEQETQYFGPGTRLLVL.

This clone was seen more than once but under ten times. The chain carries TRBV4-1 and TRBJ1-1; D might be TRBD1 (5 bases). This CDR3 is 14 amino acids long. The V gene's germline CDR1 is MGHRA and CDR2 YSYEKL. The V gene lost 1 base and the J gene lost 3 bases, with 9 bases spanning the gap. The CDR3 region has the DNA TGCGCCAGCAGCCAAGTACCGGGGGACACTGAAGCTTTCTTT. Protein sequence: CASSQVPGDTEAFF.

The gene calls are TRBV19 and TRBJ1-1; the match to TRBD1 covers 7 bases. This CDR3 is built from 15 residues. Germline lookup yields CDR1 LNHDA and CDR2 SQIVND (reference sequence). Unmatched junction bases numbered 5, after V lost 4 bases and J lost 0 bases. CDR3 DNA: TGTGCCAGTAGTACCCCGACAGGGATGAACACTGAAGCTTTCTTT. Translating gives CASSTPTGMNTEAFF.

This clone was seen only once. The V call is TRBV5-4, the J call TRBJ1-4, with 9 bases lining up with TRBD1. V lost 6 bases, J lost 14 bases, and 14 bases stayed unmatched. The length of the CDR3 is 14 residues. Germline CDR1 SGHNT, CDR2 YYREEE (reference sequence). CDR3 region: CASNRQGDLLRLFF. In DNA form, the CDR3 reads TGTGCCAGCAACCGACAGGGGGATCTACTAAGGCTGTTTTTT. The full variable domain, completed using reference TRBV5-4 and TRBJ1-4, is ETGVTQSPTHLIKTRGQQVTLRCSSQSGHNTVSWYQQALGQGPQFIFQYYREEENGRGNFPPRFSGLQFPNYSSELNVNALELDDSALYLCASNRQGDLLRLFFGSGTQLSVL.

The V gene is TRBV9, the J gene TRBJ1-1; TRBD1 might be the D (6 bases). This CDR3 has 15 amino acids. V was pared by 1 base and J by 2 bases, with 12 bases between. Germline V gene lookup returns CDR1 SGDLS and CDR2 YYNGEE. CDR3 amino acids: CASSVRGGENTEAFF. The CDR3 DNA follows: TGTGCCAGCAGCGTACGAGGGGGGGAAAACACTGAAGCTTTCTTT. Combining the CDR3 with reference TRBV9 and TRBJ1-1 gives the whole variable domain DSGVTQTPKHLITATGQRVTLRCSPRSGDLSVYWYQQSLDQGLQFLIQYYNGEERAKGNILERFSAQQFPDLHSELNLSSLELGDSALYFCASSVRGGENTEAFFGQGTRLTVV.

This clone was seen only once. This chain links TRBV19 with TRBJ2-1; 8 positions agree with TRBD1. Trimming cost V 7 bases and J 4 bases; bases outside gene matches: 6. Germline CDR1 LNHDA, CDR2 SQIVND (reference sequence). CDR3 length: 14 residues. CDR3 nucleotide sequence: TGTGCCAGTACCCCGGGACAGGCTTACAATGAGCAGTTCTTC. Protein sequence: CASTPGQAYNEQFF.